The entry that follows covers one TCR beta chain sequence. The antigen remains unidentified. CDR1 is MNHEY, CDR2 SVGAGI, per germline. The V end lost 6 bases, the J end lost 6 bases, and 11 bases lay between the germline ends. CDR3 length equals 12 residues. Produced via immunoSEQ multiplex PCR; TCRdb's table is partial and in-frame only. Here the sample spans over 95,000 clones, around 88% being singletons. This specimen belongs to a study of T cell responses to AZD1222 COVID-19 vaccine. Findings and limits, study-wide: Repertoires were obtained only post-peak T cell response. Spike-specific TCR repertoires showed rising breadth and depth after two AZD1222 doses. Only a handful of AZD1222 recipients, six or seven in all, had baseline seropositivity.

Sample: peripheral blood, taken 28 days after the second AZD1222 dose. This receptor was taken from an adult who received the AZD1222 COVID-19 vaccine. This rearrangement joins TRBV6-5 to TRBJ1-1; maybe TRBD1 (5 bases). The CDR3 nucleotides read TGTGCCAGCAGGGACATAGGCTCTGAAGCTTTCTTT. This translates into CASRDIGSEAFF.